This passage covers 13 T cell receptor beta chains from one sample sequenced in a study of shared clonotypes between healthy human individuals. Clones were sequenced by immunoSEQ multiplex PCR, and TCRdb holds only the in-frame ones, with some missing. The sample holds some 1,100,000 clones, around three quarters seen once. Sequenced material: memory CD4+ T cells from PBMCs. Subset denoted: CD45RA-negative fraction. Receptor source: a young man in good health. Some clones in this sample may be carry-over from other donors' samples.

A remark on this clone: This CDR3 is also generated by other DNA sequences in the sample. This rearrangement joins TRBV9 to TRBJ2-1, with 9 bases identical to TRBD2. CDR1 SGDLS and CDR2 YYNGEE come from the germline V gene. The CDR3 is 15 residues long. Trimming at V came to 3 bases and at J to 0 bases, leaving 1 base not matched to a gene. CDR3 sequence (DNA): TGTGCCAGCAGCGGTAGCGGGAGCTCCTACAATGAGCAGTTCTTC. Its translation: CASSGSGSSYNEQFF. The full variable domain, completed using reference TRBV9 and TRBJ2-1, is DSGVTQTPKHLITATGQRVTLRCSPRSGDLSVYWYQQSLDQGLQFLIQYYNGEERAKGNILERFSAQQFPDLHSELNLSSLELGDSALYFCASSGSGSSYNEQFFGPGTRLTVL.

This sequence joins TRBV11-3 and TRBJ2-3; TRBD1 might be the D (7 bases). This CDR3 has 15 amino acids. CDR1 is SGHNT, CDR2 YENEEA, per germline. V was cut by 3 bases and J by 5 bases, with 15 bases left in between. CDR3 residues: CASSLEGQPGDTQYF. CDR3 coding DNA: TGTGCCAGCAGCTTGGAGGGACAGCCTGGAGATACGCAGTATTTT. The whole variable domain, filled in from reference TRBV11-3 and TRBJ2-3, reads EAGVVQSPRYKIIEKKQPVAFWCNPISGHNTLYWYLQNLGQGPELLIRYENEEAVDDSQLPKDRFSAERLKGVDSTLKIQPAELGDSAVYLCASSLEGQPGDTQYFGPGTRLTVL.

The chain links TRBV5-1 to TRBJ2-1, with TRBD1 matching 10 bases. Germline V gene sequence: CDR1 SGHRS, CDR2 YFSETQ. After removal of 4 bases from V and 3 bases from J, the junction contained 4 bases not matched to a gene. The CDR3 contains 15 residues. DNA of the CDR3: TGCGCCAGCAGCCCTCGGACAGGGGGCTACAATGAGCAGTTCTTC. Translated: CASSPRTGGYNEQFF.

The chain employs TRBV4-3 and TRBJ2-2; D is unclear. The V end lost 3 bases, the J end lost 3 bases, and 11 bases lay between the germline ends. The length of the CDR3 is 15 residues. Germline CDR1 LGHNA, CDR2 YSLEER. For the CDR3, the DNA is TGCGCCAGCAGCCAGACGGGCCGATACACCGGGGAGCTGTTTTTT. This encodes CASSQTGRYTGELFF.

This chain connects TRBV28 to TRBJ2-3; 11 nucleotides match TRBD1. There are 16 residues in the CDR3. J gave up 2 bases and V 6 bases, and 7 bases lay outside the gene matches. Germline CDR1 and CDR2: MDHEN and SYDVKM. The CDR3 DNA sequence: TGTGCCAGCAGACCTAGGACAGGGGGCCCCACAGATACGCAGTATTTT. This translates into CASRPRTGGPTDTQYF.

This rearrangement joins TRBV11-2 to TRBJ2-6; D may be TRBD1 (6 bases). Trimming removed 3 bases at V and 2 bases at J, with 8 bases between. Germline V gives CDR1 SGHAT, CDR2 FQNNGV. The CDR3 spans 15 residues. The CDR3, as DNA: TGTGCCAGCAGCTTTGGACAGACTGGGGCCAACGTCCTGACTTTC. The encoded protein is CASSFGQTGANVLTF.

The CDR3 region has the DNA TGTGCCTGGAGTGTACAGGCAGCTTACAATGAGCAGTTCTTC. Protein: CAWSVQAAYNEQFF. The rearrangement links TRBV30 to TRBJ2-1, with D possibly matching TRBD1 (5 bases). Germline lookup yields CDR1 GTSNPN and CDR2 SVGIG (reference sequence). The CDR3 spans 14 residues. V lost 0 bases, J lost 4 bases, and 10 bases lay in between.

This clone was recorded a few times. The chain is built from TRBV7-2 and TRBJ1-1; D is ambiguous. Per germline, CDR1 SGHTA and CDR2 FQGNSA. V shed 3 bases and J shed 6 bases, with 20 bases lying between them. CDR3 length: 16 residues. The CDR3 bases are TGTGCCAGCAGCTTTAATTCCTACCGACACGGGCCTGAAGCTTTCTTT. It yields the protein CASSFNSYRHGPEAFF.

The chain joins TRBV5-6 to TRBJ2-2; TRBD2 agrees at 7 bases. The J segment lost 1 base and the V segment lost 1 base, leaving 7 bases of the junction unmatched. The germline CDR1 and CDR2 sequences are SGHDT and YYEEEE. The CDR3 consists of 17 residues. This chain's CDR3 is CASSLRREFLNTGELFF. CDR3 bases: TGTGCCAGCAGCTTGCGGCGGGAGTTTTTGAACACCGGGGAGCTGTTTTTT. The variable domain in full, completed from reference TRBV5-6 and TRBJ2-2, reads DAGVTQSPTHLIKTRGQQVTLRCSPKSGHDTVSWYQQALGQGPQFIFQYYEEEERQRGNFPDRFSGHQFPNYSSELNVNALLLGDSALYLCASSLRREFLNTGELFFGEGSRLTVL.

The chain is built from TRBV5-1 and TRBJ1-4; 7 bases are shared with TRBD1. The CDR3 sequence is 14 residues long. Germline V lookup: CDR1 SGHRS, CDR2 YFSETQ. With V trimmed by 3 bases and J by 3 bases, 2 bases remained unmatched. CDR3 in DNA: TGCGCCAGCAGCTGGCAGGGGGCTAATGAAAAACTGTTTTTT. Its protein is CASSWQGANEKLFF.

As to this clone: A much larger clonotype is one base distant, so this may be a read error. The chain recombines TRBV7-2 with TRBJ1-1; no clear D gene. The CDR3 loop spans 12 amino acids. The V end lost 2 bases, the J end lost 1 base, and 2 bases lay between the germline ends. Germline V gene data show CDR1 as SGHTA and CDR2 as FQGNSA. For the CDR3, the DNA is TGTGCCAGCAGCTTACAGAACACTGAAGCTTTCTTT. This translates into CASSLQNTEAFF.

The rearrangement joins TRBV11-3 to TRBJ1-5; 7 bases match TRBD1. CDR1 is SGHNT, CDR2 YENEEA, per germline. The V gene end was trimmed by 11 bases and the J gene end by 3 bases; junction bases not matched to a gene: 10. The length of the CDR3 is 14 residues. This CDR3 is CAGSNDRVNQPQHF. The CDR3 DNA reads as TGTGCCGGAAGTAATGACAGGGTCAATCAGCCCCAGCATTTT.

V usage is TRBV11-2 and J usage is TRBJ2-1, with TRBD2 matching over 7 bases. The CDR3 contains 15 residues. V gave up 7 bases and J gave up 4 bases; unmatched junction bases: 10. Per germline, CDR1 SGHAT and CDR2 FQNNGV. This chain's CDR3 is CASNQRLAVYNEQFF. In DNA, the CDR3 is TGTGCCAGCAACCAGAGGCTAGCGGTATACAATGAGCAGTTCTTC.